Presented here are 18 T cell receptor beta chains from one specimen sequenced in a study of Graves' ophthalmopathy and Graves' hyperthyroidism. Amplified TCR beta CDR3 regions were obtained using RNA transcripts as template. First-round RT-PCR used HTBI primers; second-round multiplex PCR followed. MiXCR was run by TCRdb on the multiplex PCR reads, yielding one entry per CDR3 protein. Altogether approximately 330,000 distinct CDR3 sequences are present, 15% to 20% being singletons, with the ten largest covering about 12%. What was sequenced was peripheral blood. The receptors derive from an adult man with Graves' ophthalmopathy.

This clonotype was recorded at least ten times. The CDR3 coding sequence is TGCAGTGCTGTAGTAGCGGGAGGGCCTGGCGAGCAGTACTTC. This translates into CSAVVAGGPGEQYF. The chain employs TRBV20-1 and TRBJ2-7; TRBD2 agrees at 11 bases. Germline V gene data show CDR1 as DFQATT and CDR2 as SNEGSKA (reference sequence). V was clipped by 5 bases and J by 6 bases; unmatched bases: 9. The CDR3 covers 14 residues.

This clonotype has at least ten counts. The DNA for the CDR3 is TGTGCCAGCAGTCACGCGACACGAGCTGGAAACACCATATATTTT. This codes for CASSHATRAGNTIYF. This chain links TRBV6-5 with TRBJ1-3; D ambiguous. V was trimmed by 5 bases and J by 2 bases, leaving 13 bases between them. This CDR3 region has 15 residues. The germline gives CDR1 MNHEY, CDR2 SVGAGI.

This sequence joins TRBV7-3 and TRBJ2-1, with 13 bases aligning to TRBD2. Germline-derived CDR1 and CDR2 are SGHTA and FQGTGA. The junction had 11 bases not matched to a gene; V was cut back by 3 bases and J by 9 bases. The CDR3 covers 17 residues. Here the CDR3 reads CASSFSVGTSGIGEQFF. The DNA for the CDR3 is TGTGCCAGCAGCTTCTCGGTAGGGACTAGCGGGATTGGTGAGCAGTTCTTC.

At least ten counts were recorded for this clonotype. The chain recombines TRBV2 with TRBJ1-5; 7 positions agree with TRBD1. CDR3 size: 14 residues. The V segment lost 9 bases and the J segment 1 base; nucleotides outside the gene matches: 6. Germline V gives CDR1 SNHLY, CDR2 FYNNEI. The CDR3 spells CASNPGQSNQPQHF. Written as DNA, the CDR3 is TGTGCCAGTAACCCGGGACAGAGCAATCAGCCCCAGCATTTT.

This clonotype has a count of ten or more. V usage is TRBV7-2 and J usage is TRBJ1-1; D is unclear. The CDR3 covers 14 residues. Trimming pared 5 bases from V and 0 bases from J, leaving 10 bases between. Looked up from germline, CDR1 is SGHTA and CDR2 is FQGNSA. This chain's CDR3 is CASSAGQVNTEAFF. CDR3 DNA sequence: TGTGCCAGCAGCGCCGGCCAAGTGAACACTGAAGCTTTCTTT.

This clonotype was detected once. The V and J genes are TRBV2 and TRBJ2-5; TRBD2 agrees at 7 bases. CDR3 length equals 15 residues. V shed 3 bases and J 1 base; nucleotides not matched to a gene: 5. Germline CDR1 reads SNHLY; CDR2 reads FYNNEI. The CDR3 region is CASSDGGKPQETQYF. CDR3 DNA: TGTGCCAGCAGTGACGGGGGGAAACCCCAAGAGACCCAGTACTTC.

This clonotype was seen at least ten times. CDR3 in DNA: TGTGCCAGCAACGGACTAGCGGGAGAAATAGATACGCAGTATTTT. Its protein is CASNGLAGEIDTQYF. This chain joins TRBV12-3 or TRBV12-4 and TRBJ2-3; TRBD2 agrees at 13 bases. J gave up 5 bases and V 7 bases, and 6 bases lay outside the gene matches. This CDR3 spans 15 amino acids.

This clonotype was detected ten times or more. CDR3: CASSYTGTGPLHF. Here the CDR3 DNA reads TGTGCCAGCAGTTACACCGGGACAGGGCCCCTCCACTTT. The chain carries TRBV6-5 and TRBJ1-6; TRBD1 matches 9 bases. The V segment lost 2 bases and the J segment 13 bases; nucleotides outside the gene matches: 3. CDR3 size: 13 residues. In germline, CDR1 is MNHEY, CDR2 SVGAGI.

This clonotype occurred many times. The chain employs TRBV7-2 and TRBJ2-7; 8 nucleotides line up with TRBD2. Trimming at V came to 0 bases and at J to 6 bases, leaving 16 bases not matched to a gene. The CDR3 is 18 residues long. CDR1 is SGHTA and CDR2 is FQGNSA in the germline V gene. CDR3 in DNA: TGTGCCAGCAGCTTAGCCCCCTCCCGTGTTGGCAGCGGGGGCGAGCAGTACTTC. It specifies CASSLAPSRVGSGGEQYF.

This clonotype was observed at least ten times. The DNA of the CDR3 is TGTGCCAGCAGCTTAGGGTTGGGCAGATTCACCGGGGAGCTGTTTTTT. Protein product: CASSLGLGRFTGELFF. This rearrangement joins TRBV11-2 to TRBJ2-2; D not resolved. V lost 1 base to trimming and J lost 4 bases, with 13 bases between them. The CDR3 is made up of 16 amino acids. Germline V gene lookup returns CDR1 SGHAT and CDR2 FQNNGV.

This clonotype has a count of ten or more. The chain is built from TRBV7-8 and TRBJ2-5; 15 bases fit TRBD2. The CDR3 extends over 19 amino acids. The germline gives CDR1 SGHVS, CDR2 FQNEAQ. Unmatched junction bases numbered 7, after V lost 1 base and J lost 1 base. CDR3: CASSLGRTSGRAPQETQYF. The CDR3 DNA reads as TGTGCCAGCAGCTTAGGCAGGACTAGCGGGAGGGCCCCCCAAGAGACCCAGTACTTC.

This clonotype has only a few counts. A clone one base away is much larger, so this may be a read error. This chain joins TRBV12-3 or TRBV12-4 and TRBJ2-6; 8 bases are a match to TRBD1. The CDR3 runs 17 residues. The CDR3 coding sequence is TGTGCCAGCAGTTTCCACAGGGGGTCGGGTGGGACCAACGTCCTGACTTTC. It codes for CASSFHRGSGGTNVLTF.

The chain combines TRBV24-1 with TRBJ2-6; 10 nucleotides align to TRBD1. The junction had 2 bases not matched to a gene; V was cut back by 4 bases and J by 0 bases. The CDR3 runs 17 residues. CDR1 and CDR2 from the germline V gene are KGHDR and SFDVKD. In DNA form, the CDR3 reads TGTGCCACCAGTGAGAGGACAGGGGGCTCTGGGGCCAACGTCCTGACTTTC. This translates into CATSERTGGSGANVLTF.

This clonotype was seen many times. This chain connects TRBV5-8 to TRBJ1-5; the D is unclear. From germline, CDR1 is SGHTS and CDR2 YDEGEE. The CDR3 has 15 residues. Trimming stripped 0 bases from V and 5 bases from J, with 12 bases between. The CDR3 is CASSLAGQPYQPQHF. DNA for the CDR3: TGTGCCAGCAGCTTGGCGGGTCAGCCGTATCAGCCCCAGCATTTT.

This clonotype was observed a handful of times. CDR3 region: CATSNSGPQHF. The CDR3 nucleotides are TGTGCCACCAGCAACTCGGGGCCCCAGCATTTT. The chain couples TRBV24-1 to TRBJ1-5; no firm D call. The CDR3 has 11 amino acids. Germline CDR1 is KGHDR and CDR2 is SFDVKD. With 7 bases removed from V and 9 bases from J, the gap between germline ends came to 9 bases.

This clonotype has ten or more counts. The chain joins TRBV20-1 to TRBJ1-6; no clear D. V was pared by 1 base and J by 9 bases, with 7 bases between. Germline assignment: CDR1 DFQATT and CDR2 SNEGSKA (reference sequence). The CDR3 totals 12 residues. As DNA, the CDR3 is TGCAGTGCTAGAGGGGAAGCTTCACCCCTCCACTTT. Translation: CSARGEASPLHF.

This clonotype was counted many times. The V gene is TRBV6-5, the J gene TRBJ1-2; TRBD1 matches 8 bases. Germline V gene data show CDR1 as MNHEY and CDR2 as SVGAGI. The V gene end was trimmed by 3 bases and the J gene end by 6 bases; junction bases not matched to a gene: 6. CDR3 size: 14 residues. In DNA form, the CDR3 reads TGTGCCAGCAGTTATGGGACAGGAACCGATGGCTACACCTTC. This sequence encodes CASSYGTGTDGYTF.

This clonotype occurred many times. Sequence at one end of the junction differs from germline and may be a read error. This chain links TRBV9 with TRBJ1-1, with 10 bases that match TRBD1. The CDR3 extends over 16 amino acids. The germline gives CDR1 SGDLS, CDR2 YYNGEE. The CDR3 coding sequence is TGTGCCAGCAGCGCCAGAGAGACAGGGGGCAACAATGAAGCTTTCTTT. Protein sequence: CASSARETGGNNEAFF.